Listed here is a single T cell receptor (beta chain). This is likely an artifact of a read error, given a far larger clone one base away. This entry belongs to a study of read filtering for tumor transcriptome and immune sequencing. This library used 300 to 450 ng RNA and molecular barcoded adaptors spanning alpha/delta and beta/gamma chains. TCRdb called the reads again in MiXCR, with one record for every CDR3 protein. The table includes about 50,000 distinct CDR3 sequences, roughly a fifth detected once. Sequenced input: a population of CD138-negative cells sorted from bone marrow. This TCR was sampled from a donor aged 40 or older with multiple myeloma.

This CDR3 is CASRRDPPNEQFF. For the CDR3, the DNA is TGTGCCAGCAGGCGGGACCCTCCCAATGAGCAGTTCTTC. The chain is built from TRBV12-3 or TRBV12-4 and TRBJ2-1; perhaps TRBD2 as D (6 bases). V lost 6 bases, J lost 6 bases, and 12 bases lay in between. CDR3 length: 13 residues.